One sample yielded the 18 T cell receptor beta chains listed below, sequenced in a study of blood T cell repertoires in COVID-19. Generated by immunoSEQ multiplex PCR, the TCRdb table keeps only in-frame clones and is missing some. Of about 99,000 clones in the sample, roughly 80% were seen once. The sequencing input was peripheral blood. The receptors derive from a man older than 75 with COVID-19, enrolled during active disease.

The CDR3 sequence: CATIGQGGTDTQYF. Written as DNA, the CDR3 is TGTGCCACGATAGGCCAGGGTGGCACAGATACGCAGTATTTT. V and J are TRBV6-5 and TRBJ2-3; D is possibly TRBD1 (5 bases). V lost 10 bases and J 1 base, leaving 15 bases between the germline ends. CDR1 is MNHEY, CDR2 SVGAGI, per germline. The CDR3 is made up of 14 amino acids.

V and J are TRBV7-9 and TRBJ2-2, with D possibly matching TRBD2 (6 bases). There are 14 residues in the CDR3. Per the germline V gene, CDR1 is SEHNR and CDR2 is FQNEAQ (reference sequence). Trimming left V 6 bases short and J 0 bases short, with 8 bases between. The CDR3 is CASRGDSNTGELFF. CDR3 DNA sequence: TGTGCCAGCAGAGGGGACTCGAACACCGGGGAGCTGTTTTTT.

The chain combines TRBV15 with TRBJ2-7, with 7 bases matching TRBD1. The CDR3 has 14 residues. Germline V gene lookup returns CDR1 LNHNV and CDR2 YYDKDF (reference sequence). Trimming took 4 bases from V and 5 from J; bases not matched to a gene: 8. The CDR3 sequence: CATSTATGPNEQYF. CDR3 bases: TGTGCCACCAGCACCGCGACAGGGCCCAACGAGCAGTACTTC.

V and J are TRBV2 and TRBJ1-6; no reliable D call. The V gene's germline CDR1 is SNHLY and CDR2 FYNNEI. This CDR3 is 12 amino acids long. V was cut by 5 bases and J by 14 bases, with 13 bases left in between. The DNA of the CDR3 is TGTGCCAGCAGTATAAAGGCCGGGGCCCTCCACTTT. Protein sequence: CASSIKAGALHF. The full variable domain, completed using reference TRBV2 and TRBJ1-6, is EPEVTQTPSHQVTQMGQEVILRCVPISNHLYFYWYRQILGQKVEFLVSFYNNEISEKSEIFDDQFSVERPDGSNFTLKIRSTKLEDSAMYFCASSIKAGALHFGNGTRLTVT.

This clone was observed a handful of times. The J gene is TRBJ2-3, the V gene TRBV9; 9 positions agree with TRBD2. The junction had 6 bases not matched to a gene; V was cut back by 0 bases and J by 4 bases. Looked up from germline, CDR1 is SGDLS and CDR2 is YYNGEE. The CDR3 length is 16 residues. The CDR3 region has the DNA TGTGCCAGCAGCGTAGAGGCGGGAGGGCCCTCAGATACGCAGTATTTT. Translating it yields CASSVEAGGPSDTQYF.

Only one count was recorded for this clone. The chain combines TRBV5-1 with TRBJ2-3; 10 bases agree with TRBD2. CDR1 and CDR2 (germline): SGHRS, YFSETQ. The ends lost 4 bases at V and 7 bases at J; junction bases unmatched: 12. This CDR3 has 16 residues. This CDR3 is CASSQTSAGGPNTQYF. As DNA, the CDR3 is TGCGCCAGCAGCCAGACGTCAGCGGGAGGGCCAAATACGCAGTATTTT.

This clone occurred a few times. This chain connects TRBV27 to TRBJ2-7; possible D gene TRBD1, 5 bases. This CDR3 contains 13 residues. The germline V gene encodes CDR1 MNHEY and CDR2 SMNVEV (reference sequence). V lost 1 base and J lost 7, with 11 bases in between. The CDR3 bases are TGTGCCAGCAGTTTATTAAGGGGAATTGAGCAGTACTTC. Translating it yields CASSLLRGIEQYF.

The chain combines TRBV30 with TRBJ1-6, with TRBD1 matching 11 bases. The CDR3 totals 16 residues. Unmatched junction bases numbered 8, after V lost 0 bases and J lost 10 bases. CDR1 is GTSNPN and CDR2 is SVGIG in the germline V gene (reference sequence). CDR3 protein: CAWSVRGTGGYSPLHF. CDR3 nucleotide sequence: TGTGCCTGGAGTGTACGCGGGACAGGGGGTTACTCACCCCTCCACTTT.

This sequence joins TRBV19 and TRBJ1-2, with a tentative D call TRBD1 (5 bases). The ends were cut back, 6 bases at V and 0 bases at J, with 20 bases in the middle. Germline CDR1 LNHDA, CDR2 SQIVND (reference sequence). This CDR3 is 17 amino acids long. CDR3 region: CASRTDRGRAANYGYTF. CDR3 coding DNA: TGTGCCAGTAGAACCGACCGGGGGAGAGCAGCTAACTATGGCTACACCTTC. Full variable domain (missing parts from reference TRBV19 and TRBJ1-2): DGGITQSPKYLFRKEGQNVTLSCEQNLNHDAMYWYRQDPGQGLRLIYYSQIVNDFQKGDIAEGYSVSREKKESFPLTVTSAQKNPTAFYLCASRTDRGRAANYGYTFGSGTRLTVV.

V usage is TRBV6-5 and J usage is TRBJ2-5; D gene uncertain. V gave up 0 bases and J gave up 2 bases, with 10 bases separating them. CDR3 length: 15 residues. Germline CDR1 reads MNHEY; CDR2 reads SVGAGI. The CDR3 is CASSYSSQRQETQYF. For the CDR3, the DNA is TGTGCCAGCAGTTACTCGAGCCAGCGACAAGAGACCCAGTACTTC.

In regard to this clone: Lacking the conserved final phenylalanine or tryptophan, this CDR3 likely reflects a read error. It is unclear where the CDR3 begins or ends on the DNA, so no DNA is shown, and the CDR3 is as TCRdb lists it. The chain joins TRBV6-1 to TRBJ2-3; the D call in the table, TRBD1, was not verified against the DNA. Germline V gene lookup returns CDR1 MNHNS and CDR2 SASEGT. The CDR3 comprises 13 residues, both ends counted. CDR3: CASSEVFDRAGHI.

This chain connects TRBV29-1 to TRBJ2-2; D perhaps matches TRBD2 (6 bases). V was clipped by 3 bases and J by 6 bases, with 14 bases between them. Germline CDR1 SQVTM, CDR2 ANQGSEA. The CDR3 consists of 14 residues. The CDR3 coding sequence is TGCAGCGTTGATGGGCCAGGGAGGTCCGGGGAGCTGTTTTTT. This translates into CSVDGPGRSGELFF.

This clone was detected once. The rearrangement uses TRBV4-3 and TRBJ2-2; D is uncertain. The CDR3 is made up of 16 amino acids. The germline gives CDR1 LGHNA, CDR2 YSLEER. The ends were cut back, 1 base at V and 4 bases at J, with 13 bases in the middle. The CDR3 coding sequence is TGCGCCAGCAGCCAAGCGGTCCAGGTGGGCACCGGGGAGCTGTTTTTT. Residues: CASSQAVQVGTGELFF.

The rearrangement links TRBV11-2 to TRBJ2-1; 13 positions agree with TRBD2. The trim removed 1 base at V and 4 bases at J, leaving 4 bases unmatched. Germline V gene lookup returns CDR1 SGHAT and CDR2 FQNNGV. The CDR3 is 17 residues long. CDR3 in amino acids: CASSLGTSGRVYNEQFF. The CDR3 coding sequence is TGTGCCAGCAGCTTAGGGACTAGCGGGAGAGTTTACAATGAGCAGTTCTTC.

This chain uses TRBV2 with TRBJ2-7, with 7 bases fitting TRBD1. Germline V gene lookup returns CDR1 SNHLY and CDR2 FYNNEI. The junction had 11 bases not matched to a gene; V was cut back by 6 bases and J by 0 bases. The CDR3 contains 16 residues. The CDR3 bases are TGTGCCAGCAGGTTGGGGAAGACAGGGATCTCCTACGAGCAGTACTTC. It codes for CASRLGKTGISYEQYF.

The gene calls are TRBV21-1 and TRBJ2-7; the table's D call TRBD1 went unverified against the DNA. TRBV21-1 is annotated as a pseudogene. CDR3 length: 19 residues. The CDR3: CASSNDKGTGSRKYYEQYF. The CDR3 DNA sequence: TGTGCCAGCAGCAACGACAAGGGGACAGGGAGTCGGAAATACTACGAGCAGTACTTC.

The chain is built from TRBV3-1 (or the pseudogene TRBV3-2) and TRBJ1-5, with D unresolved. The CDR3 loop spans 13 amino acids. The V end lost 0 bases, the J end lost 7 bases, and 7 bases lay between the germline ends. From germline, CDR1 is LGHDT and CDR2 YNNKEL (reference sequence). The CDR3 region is CASSQDLQQPQHF. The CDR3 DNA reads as TGTGCCAGCAGCCAAGATCTGCAGCAGCCCCAGCATTTT.

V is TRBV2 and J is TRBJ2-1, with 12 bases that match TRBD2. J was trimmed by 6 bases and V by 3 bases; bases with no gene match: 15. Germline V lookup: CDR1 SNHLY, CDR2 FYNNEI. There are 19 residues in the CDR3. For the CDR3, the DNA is TGTGCCAGCAGTGAGAGGGGGCGAAGGGCTAGCGGGAGGGGCAATGAGCAGTTCTTC. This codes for CASSERGRRASGRGNEQFF.